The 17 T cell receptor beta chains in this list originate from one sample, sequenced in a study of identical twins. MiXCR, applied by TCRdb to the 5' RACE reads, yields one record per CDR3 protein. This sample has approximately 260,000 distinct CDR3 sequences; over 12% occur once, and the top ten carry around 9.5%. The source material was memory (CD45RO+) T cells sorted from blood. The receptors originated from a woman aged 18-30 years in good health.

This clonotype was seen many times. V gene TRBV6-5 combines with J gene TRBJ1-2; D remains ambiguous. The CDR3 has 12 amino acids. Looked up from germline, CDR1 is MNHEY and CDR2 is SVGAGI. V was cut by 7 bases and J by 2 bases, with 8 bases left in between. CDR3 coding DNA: TGTGCCAGCACCAGGCCGAACTATGGCTACACCTTC. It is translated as CASTRPNYGYTF.

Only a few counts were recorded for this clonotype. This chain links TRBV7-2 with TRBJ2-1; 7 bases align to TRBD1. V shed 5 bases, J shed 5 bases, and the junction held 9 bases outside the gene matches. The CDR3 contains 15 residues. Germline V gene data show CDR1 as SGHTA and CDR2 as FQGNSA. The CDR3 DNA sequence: TGTGCCAGCAGCCCACAGGGGTATCCCGACAATGAGCAGTTCTTC. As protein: CASSPQGYPDNEQFF.

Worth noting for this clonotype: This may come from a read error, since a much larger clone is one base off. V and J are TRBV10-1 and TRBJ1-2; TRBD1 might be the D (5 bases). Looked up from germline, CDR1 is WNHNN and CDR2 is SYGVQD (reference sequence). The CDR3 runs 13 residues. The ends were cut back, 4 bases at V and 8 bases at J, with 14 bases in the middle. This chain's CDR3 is CASSARGQTGYTF. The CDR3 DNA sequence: TGCGCCAGCAGTGCAAGAGGACAAACAGGCTACACCTTC.

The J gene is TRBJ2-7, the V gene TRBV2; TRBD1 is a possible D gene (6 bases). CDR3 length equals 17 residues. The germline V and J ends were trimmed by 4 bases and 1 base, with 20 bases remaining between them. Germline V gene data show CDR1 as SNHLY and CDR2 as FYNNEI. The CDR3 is CASSGARLAGASYEQYF. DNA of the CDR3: TGTGCCAGCAGTGGGGCGAGGCTGGCAGGGGCATCCTACGAGCAGTACTTC.

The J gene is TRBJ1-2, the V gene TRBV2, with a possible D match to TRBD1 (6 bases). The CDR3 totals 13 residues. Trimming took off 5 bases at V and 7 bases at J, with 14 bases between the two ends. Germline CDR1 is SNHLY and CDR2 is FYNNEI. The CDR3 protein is CASSRTDRSGYTF. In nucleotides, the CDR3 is TGTGCCAGCAGTCGGACAGATCGCAGTGGCTACACCTTC.

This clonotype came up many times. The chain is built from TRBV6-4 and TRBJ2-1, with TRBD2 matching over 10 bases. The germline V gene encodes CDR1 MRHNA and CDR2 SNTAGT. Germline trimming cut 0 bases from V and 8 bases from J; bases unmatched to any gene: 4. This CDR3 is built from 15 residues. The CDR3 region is CASSDSSGGADEQFF. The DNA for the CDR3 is TGTGCCAGCAGTGACTCGAGCGGGGGGGCCGATGAGCAGTTCTTC.

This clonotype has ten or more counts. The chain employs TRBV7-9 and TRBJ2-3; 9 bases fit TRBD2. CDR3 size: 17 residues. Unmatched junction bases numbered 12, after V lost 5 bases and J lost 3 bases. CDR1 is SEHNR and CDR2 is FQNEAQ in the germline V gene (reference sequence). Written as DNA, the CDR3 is TGTGCCAGCAGCCCTGCGCGGGCTAGCGGGAATACAGATACGCAGTATTTT. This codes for CASSPARASGNTDTQYF.

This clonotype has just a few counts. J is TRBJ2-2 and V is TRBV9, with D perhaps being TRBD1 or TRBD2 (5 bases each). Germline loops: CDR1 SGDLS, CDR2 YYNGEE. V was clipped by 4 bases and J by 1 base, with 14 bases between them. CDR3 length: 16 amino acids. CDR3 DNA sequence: TGTGCCAGCAGCCCAAGGGGAGACCTGAACACCGGGGAGCTGTTTTTT. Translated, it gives CASSPRGDLNTGELFF.

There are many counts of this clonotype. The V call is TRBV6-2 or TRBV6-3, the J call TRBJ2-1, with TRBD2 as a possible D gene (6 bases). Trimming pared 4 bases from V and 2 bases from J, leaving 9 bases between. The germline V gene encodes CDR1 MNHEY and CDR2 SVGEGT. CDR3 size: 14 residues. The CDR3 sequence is CASSSSVTYNEQFF. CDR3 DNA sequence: TGTGCCAGCAGTTCTAGCGTTACCTACAATGAGCAGTTCTTC.

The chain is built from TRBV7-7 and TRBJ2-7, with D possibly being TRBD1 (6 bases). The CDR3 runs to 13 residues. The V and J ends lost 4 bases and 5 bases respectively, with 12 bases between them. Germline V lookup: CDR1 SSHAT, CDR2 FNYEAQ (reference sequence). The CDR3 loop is CASSSSGDHEQYF. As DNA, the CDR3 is TGTGCCAGCAGCTCCTCAGGGGACCACGAGCAGTACTTC.

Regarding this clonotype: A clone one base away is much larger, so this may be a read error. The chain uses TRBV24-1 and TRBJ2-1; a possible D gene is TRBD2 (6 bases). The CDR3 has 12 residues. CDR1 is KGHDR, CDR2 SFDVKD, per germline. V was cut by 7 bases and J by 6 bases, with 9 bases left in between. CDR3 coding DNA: TGTGCCACCAGCGGGAGTCGCAATGAGCAGTTCTTC. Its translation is CATSGSRNEQFF.

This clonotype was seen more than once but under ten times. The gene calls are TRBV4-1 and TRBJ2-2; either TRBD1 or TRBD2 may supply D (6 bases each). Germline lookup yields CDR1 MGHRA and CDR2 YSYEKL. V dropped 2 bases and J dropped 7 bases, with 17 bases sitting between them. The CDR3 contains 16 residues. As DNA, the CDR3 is TGCGCCAGCAGCCAAACGCCGGGGGCGTTTGGCGGGGAGCTGTTTTTT. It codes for CASSQTPGAFGGELFF.

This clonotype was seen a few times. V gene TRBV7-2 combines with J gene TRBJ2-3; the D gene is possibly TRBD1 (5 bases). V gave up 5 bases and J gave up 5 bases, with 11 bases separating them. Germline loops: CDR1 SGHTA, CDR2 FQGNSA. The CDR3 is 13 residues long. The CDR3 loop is CASSPNRKDTQYF. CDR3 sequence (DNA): TGTGCCAGCAGCCCAAACAGGAAAGATACGCAGTATTTT.

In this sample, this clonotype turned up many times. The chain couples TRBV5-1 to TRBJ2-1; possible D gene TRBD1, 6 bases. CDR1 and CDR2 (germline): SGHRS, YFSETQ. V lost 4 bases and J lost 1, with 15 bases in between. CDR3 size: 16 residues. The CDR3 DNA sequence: TGCGCCAGCAGCCCGGACAGCCTCCCTTCCTACAATGAGCAGTTCTTC. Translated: CASSPDSLPSYNEQFF.

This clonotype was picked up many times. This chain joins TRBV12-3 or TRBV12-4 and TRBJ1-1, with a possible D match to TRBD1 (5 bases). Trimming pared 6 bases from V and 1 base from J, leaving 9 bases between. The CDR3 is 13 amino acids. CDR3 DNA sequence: TGTGCCAGCAGGGGGACGGGGAACACTGAAGCTTTCTTT. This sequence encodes CASRGTGNTEAFF.

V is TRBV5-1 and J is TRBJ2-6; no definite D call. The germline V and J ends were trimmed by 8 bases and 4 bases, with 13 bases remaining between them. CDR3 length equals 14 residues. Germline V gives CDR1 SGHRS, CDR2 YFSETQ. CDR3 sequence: CASLLALGANVLTF. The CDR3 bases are TGCGCCAGTCTGCTCGCTCTGGGGGCCAACGTCCTGACTTTC.

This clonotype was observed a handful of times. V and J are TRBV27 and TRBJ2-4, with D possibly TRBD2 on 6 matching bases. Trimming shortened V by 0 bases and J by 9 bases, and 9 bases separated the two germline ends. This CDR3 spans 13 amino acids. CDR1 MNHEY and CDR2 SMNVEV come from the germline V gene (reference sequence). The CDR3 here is CASSLSGGVIQYF. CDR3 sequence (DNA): TGTGCCAGCAGTTTATCCGGGGGAGTCATTCAGTACTTC.